The 22 T cell receptor beta chains presented below share a single source sample, sequenced in a study of vaccination and CD4 T cells after COVID-19 (dated by TCRdb to the early 2020s). The method behind the library was PCR. Sequenced using an Illumina iSeq 100. TCRdb itself trimmed the public reads at Q25 with fastp, ran MiXCR and retained productive beta chains. CDR3 protein sequences are deduplicated, and each keeps its most common genes and DNA. The sample data list about 21,000 distinct CDR3 sequences, and under 75% of these were observed just once. The top ten constitute over 0.75% of the sample. Sequenced material: CD4+ T cells from blood, taken before SARS-CoV-2 vaccination. These receptors all come from a human donor who had recovered from COVID-19.

V and J are TRBV20-1 and TRBJ1-5; no clear D. The CDR3 has 15 residues. Germline values: CDR1 DFQATT, CDR2 SNEGSKA (reference sequence). Trimming shortened V by 0 bases and J by 1 base, and 10 bases separated the two germline ends. CDR3 protein: CSARDQRRSNQPQHF. The DNA of the CDR3 is TGCAGTGCTAGAGATCAGCGAAGGAGCAATCAGCCCCAGCATTTT.

The chain is built from TRBV4-1 and TRBJ2-5; 10 bases map to TRBD2. CDR3 length: 16 amino acids. J lost 1 base, V lost 2 bases, and 4 bases had no gene match. Germline CDR1 reads MGHRA; CDR2 reads YSYEKL. The CDR3 DNA sequence: TGCGCCAGCAGCCAACGTCTAGCGGGAGTCCAAGAGACCCAGTACTTC. Amino acid sequence: CASSQRLAGVQETQYF.

This clonotype has more than one count but fewer than ten. The V call is TRBV7-2, the J call TRBJ1-2; 10 nucleotides match TRBD1. The CDR3 loop spans 14 amino acids. J was trimmed by 3 bases and V by 4 bases; bases with no gene match: 2. The germline CDR1 and CDR2 sequences are SGHTA and FQGNSA. The CDR3 DNA follows: TGTGCCAGCAGCTCAGGACAGGGGGACTATGGCTACACCTTC. It specifies CASSSGQGDYGYTF. Supplemented by reference TRBV7-2 and TRBJ1-2, the full variable domain reads GAGVSQSPSNKVTEKGKDVELRCDPISGHTALYWYRQSLGQGLEFLIYFQGNSAPDKSGLPSDRFSAERTGGSVSTLTIQRTQQEDSAVYLCASSSGQGDYGYTFGSGTRLTVV.

The CDR3 here is CASSLREWWSYNEQFF. The CDR3 DNA reads as TGTGCCAGCAGCTTACGGGAGTGGTGGTCCTACAATGAGCAGTTCTTC. The gene calls are TRBV7-8 and TRBJ2-1, with D tentatively TRBD2 (6 bases). The germline V gene has CDR1 SGHVS and CDR2 FQNEAQ. The CDR3 length is 16 residues. V gave up 2 bases and J gave up 1 base, with 12 bases separating them.

The J gene is TRBJ2-2, the V gene TRBV28; D not certain. Germline CDR1 MDHEN, CDR2 SYDVKM. The CDR3 sequence is 15 residues long. V lost 2 bases and J 2 bases, leaving 9 bases between the germline ends. CDR3 residues: CASSLGQTNTGELFF. In DNA, the CDR3 is TGTGCCAGCAGTTTAGGCCAGACCAACACCGGGGAGCTGTTTTTT.

This clonotype came up a few times. The rearrangement links TRBV15 to TRBJ2-7, with 8 nucleotides matching TRBD2. The junction had 17 bases not matched to a gene; V was cut back by 0 bases and J by 7 bases. This CDR3 comprises 18 residues. Germline lookup yields CDR1 LNHNV and CDR2 YYDKDF (reference sequence). CDR3 sequence (DNA): TGTGCCACCAGCAGAGATCCCCATTCAGCGGGAGCGAGTGAAGAGCAGTACTTC. Translation: CATSRDPHSAGASEEQYF.

The J gene is TRBJ2-3, the V gene TRBV20-1; D is perhaps TRBD2 (5 bases). V was trimmed by 6 bases and J by 2 bases, leaving 15 bases between them. CDR1 and CDR2 (germline): DFQATT, SNEGSKA (reference sequence). CDR3 length equals 14 residues. CDR3 nucleotides: TGCAGTGCAGCGTCTCGGGATCTCACAGATACGCAGTATTTT. Translating it yields CSAASRDLTDTQYF.

The rearrangement joins TRBV12-3 or TRBV12-4 to TRBJ1-2, with a possible D match to TRBD1 (6 bases). The CDR3 length is 15 residues. V lost 6 bases to trimming and J lost 5 bases, with 19 bases between them. The CDR3 coding sequence is TGTGCCAGCAGCCCACTCGGGGGGCCCGGTTATGGCTACACCTTC. Amino acids: CASSPLGGPGYGYTF.

The gene calls are TRBV11-2 and TRBJ1-1; D may be TRBD1 (6 bases). In germline, CDR1 is SGHAT, CDR2 FQNNGV. The CDR3 consists of 15 residues. The V end was cut by 4 bases, the J end by 0 bases, with 12 bases between. The DNA for the CDR3 is TGTGCCAGCAGCTCGCAGACAGGACTGAACACTGAAGCTTTCTTT. Encoded protein: CASSSQTGLNTEAFF.

The chain employs TRBV3-1 and TRBJ2-3, with D uncertain. Germline lookup yields CDR1 LGHDT and CDR2 YNNKEL (reference sequence). This CDR3 is 14 amino acids long. The germline V and J ends were trimmed by 1 base and 6 bases, with 11 bases remaining between them. The CDR3 loop is CASSQANSGDTQYF. The CDR3 nucleotides read TGTGCCAGCAGCCAAGCGAACTCTGGGGATACGCAGTATTTT.

This clonotype has just a few counts. V is TRBV24-1 and J is TRBJ1-5, with TRBD1 matching over 7 bases. The CDR3 sequence is 15 residues long. CDR1 and CDR2 (germline): KGHDR, SFDVKD. The J segment lost 6 bases and the V segment lost 4 bases, leaving 8 bases of the junction unmatched. CDR3: CATSERDSRFQPQHF. For the CDR3, the DNA is TGTGCCACCAGTGAACGGGACAGTAGGTTTCAGCCCCAGCATTTT.

The chain joins TRBV28 to TRBJ2-1; no definite D call. The CDR3 has 18 amino acids. V gave up 8 bases and J gave up 1 base, with 24 bases separating them. Germline V lookup: CDR1 MDHEN, CDR2 SYDVKM. CDR3 region: CASGTRGWTRLSYNEQFF. As DNA, the CDR3 is TGTGCCAGCGGCACACGCGGATGGACGCGCCTATCCTACAATGAGCAGTTCTTC.

DNA of the CDR3: TGTGCCAGCAGTTTACGGGGACTAGCGGGAAGGTCCTACGAGCAGTACTTC. This translates into CASSLRGLAGRSYEQYF. This chain uses TRBV28 with TRBJ2-7, with 13 bases aligning to TRBD2. Germline V gene data show CDR1 as MDHEN and CDR2 as SYDVKM. The CDR3 sequence is 17 residues long. V was pared by 2 bases and J by 1 base, with 5 bases of the junction left unmatched.

The chain is built from TRBV7-2 and TRBJ2-7; no firm D call. This CDR3 has 12 residues. The germline V and J ends were trimmed by 5 bases and 6 bases, with 11 bases remaining between them. Germline assignment: CDR1 SGHTA and CDR2 FQGNSA. CDR3 sequence reads: CASSRHLGEQYF. CDR3 bases: TGTGCCAGCAGCAGACACCTAGGCGAGCAGTACTTC.

The J gene is TRBJ2-1, the V gene TRBV28; 10 bases are shared with TRBD2. CDR3 size: 14 residues. J was trimmed by 7 bases and V by 6 bases; bases with no gene match: 6. From germline, CDR1 is MDHEN and CDR2 SYDVKM. CDR3 DNA: TGTGCCAGCAGAGCGGGAGGGCAATGGAATGAGCAGTTCTTC. This codes for CASRAGGQWNEQFF.

This chain links TRBV10-2 with TRBJ2-7; TRBD2 agrees at 13 bases. The CDR3 loop spans 15 amino acids. Per germline, CDR1 WSHSY and CDR2 SAAADI. Germline trimming cut 7 bases from V and 0 bases from J; bases unmatched to any gene: 3. The CDR3 DNA is TGCGCCAGCAAGACTAGCGGGGGGAGCTCCTACGAGCAGTACTTC. Its translation: CASKTSGGSSYEQYF.

The rearrangement joins TRBV28 to TRBJ1-3; D remains unclear. V lost 2 bases and J 0 bases, leaving 11 bases between the germline ends. The CDR3 is 16 residues long. Germline V gene data show CDR1 as MDHEN and CDR2 as SYDVKM. DNA for the CDR3: TGTGCCAGCAGTTTAAGTTCCAGTTTCTCTGGAAACACCATATATTTT. This translates into CASSLSSSFSGNTIYF.

V is TRBV24-1 and J is TRBJ2-3; possible D gene TRBD2, 6 bases. Looked up from germline, CDR1 is KGHDR and CDR2 is SFDVKD. The CDR3 contains 17 residues. Deletions cut 2 bases from V and 4 bases from J, with 18 bases between. The CDR3, as DNA: TGTGCCACCAGTGATTCCCCGGGGCGGGACCGGGCAGATACGCAGTATTTT. Protein product: CATSDSPGRDRADTQYF.

This CDR3 reads CASSPPSGHETQYF. The CDR3 DNA follows: TGTGCCAGCTCACCACCCTCTGGGCACGAGACCCAGTACTTC. This chain connects TRBV18 to TRBJ2-5; D not resolved. This CDR3 has 14 amino acids. The germline V gene encodes CDR1 KGHSH and CDR2 LQKENI. V lost 0 bases and J 5 bases, leaving 10 bases between the germline ends.

This clonotype showed up just a few times. The rearrangement links TRBV27 to TRBJ2-7; weak D call: TRBD1 (5 bases). Per germline, CDR1 MNHEY and CDR2 SMNVEV (reference sequence). The CDR3 extends over 15 amino acids. The V end lost 0 bases, the J end lost 5 bases, and 14 bases lay between the germline ends. CDR3 region: CASSLSGVRSHEQYF. CDR3 bases: TGTGCCAGCAGTTTATCAGGGGTTAGGAGTCACGAGCAGTACTTC.

V gene TRBV6-1 combines with J gene TRBJ1-1; 8 nucleotides match TRBD1. The CDR3 sequence is 14 residues long. V dropped 5 bases and J dropped 1; count of bases not matched to a gene: 3. Per germline, CDR1 MNHNS and CDR2 SASEGT. The CDR3 reads CASSPGGSNTEAFF. For the CDR3, the DNA is TGTGCCAGCAGTCCAGGGGGCTCGAACACTGAAGCTTTCTTT.

The CDR3: CASTPGVGVYEQYF. In DNA, the CDR3 is TGTGCCAGCACCCCGGGGGTAGGGGTCTACGAGCAGTACTTC. The gene calls are TRBV27 and TRBJ2-7; possibly TRBD2 for D (6 bases). Trimming removed 7 bases at V and 3 bases at J, with 16 bases between. The CDR3 sequence is 14 residues long. CDR1 is MNHEY and CDR2 is SMNVEV in the germline V gene (reference sequence).